This entry is about one T cell receptor beta chain. The data were obtained in a study of blood T cell repertoires in COVID-19. About the research overall: The origin of the acute and convalescent COVID-19 samples was the United States, Italy and Spain. PBMCs, B-cell-depleted T cells, or T cells provided the cDNA or gDNA that made up the material.

In the original analysis: The assay estimated nucleated cells by amplifying reference gene primers. Libraries were prepared by immunoSEQ multiplex PCR; TCRdb keeps only in-frame clonotypes and omits some of them. From that table come the V and J calls and clone size; the DNA was used to work out D and trimming. The sample records about 41,000 clones, 65% to 85% being singletons. With 3 bases clipped from V and 0 bases from J, the junction kept 4 bases outside the gene matches. The CDR3 contains 17 residues. Germline assignment: CDR1 KGHSH and CDR2 LQKENI. Material for sequencing was peripheral blood. This TCR came from a woman older than 75 with active or convalescent COVID-19. The rearrangement links TRBV18 to TRBJ2-6; 8 positions agree with TRBD1. CDR3 in amino acids: CASSPPTGDSGANVLTF. CDR3 bases: TGTGCCAGCTCACCCCCGACAGGGGACTCTGGGGCCAACGTCCTGACTTTC.